The rows below give T cell receptor beta chains drawn from one sample of a study of shared clonotypes between healthy human individuals. Method: immunoSEQ multiplex PCR; TCRdb's copy keeps in-frame clones and lacks some. This sample carries about 960,000 clones, approximately 80% of them seen once, and the ten largest clones take nearly 1.5%. The material sequenced was memory CD4+ T cells sorted from blood. These receptors were obtained from a man younger than 30 in good health. Both conserved end residues are trimmed from each CDR3.

v_gene | CDR3aa
TRBV12-5 | ASGLDGGAGGYT
TRBV5-1 | ASSLVGLAGGGNEQF
TRBV5-1 | ASSSLAGKKTDTQY
TRBV7-8 | ASSGGLYNEQF
TRBV5-1 | ASSGEGGRDTQY
TRBV5-1 | ASSLNLGAYEQY
TRBV6-1 | ASVRDRGQVFGYI
TRBV11-3 | ASTKPSGLAGDLDEQY
TRBV28 | ASSFSNAGGETQY
TRBV15 | ATSIPAGGDEKLF
TRBV28 | ATKGPGAAGELF
TRBV6-5 | ASSPTRQLNTEAF
TRBV9 | ASSPQGQGSYEQY
TRBV28 | ASSYGKSNQPQH
TRBV29-1 | SVEVGAQTT
TRBV7-2 | ASSLGSNSAKY
TRBV2 | ASSEALVAGTDTQY
TRBV5-1 | ASSLGGGWNTEAF
TRBV7-2 | ASSLVSDTSYEQY
TRBV11-2 | ASSLAWNTQY
TRBV5-3 | ARSLEGTSGISHEQF
TRBV6-1 | ASSELTKLAKNIQY
TRBV29-1 | SVADSRKNIQY
TRBV5-4 | ASSLVSAHEQY
TRBV5-8 | ASSSVAGAYNEQF
TRBV6-1 | ASSEVRGGNQPQH
TRBV7-2 | ASSPGTSGGAVETQY
TRBV29-1 | SVRDRDSVYGYT
TRBV6-1 | ASSLDPQPAYEQY
TRBV19 | ASSSGQAGGNEAF
TRBV6-6 | ASSNDGTIYGYT
TRBV29-1 | SVEGPQGPDTQY
TRBV10-3 | AIRFVGAAYNYGYT
TRBV6-5 | ASRPRDGYTEAF
TRBV7-9 | ASSSALELF
TRBV7-8 | ASSPLGYEQY
TRBV7-9 | ASSQETGQVHYEQY
TRBV28 | ASSFLMGGYT
TRBV15 | ATSRDRTGPTDTQY
TRBV6-6 | ASRRQVEYEQY
TRBV2 | ASSADTTQVPEAF
TRBV27 | ASSLSRDFEKLF
TRBV6-6 | ASRSSGRGAGELF
TRBV19 | ASSRAAGLAGVGEQY
TRBV5-1 | ASSLLRGSDTQY
TRBV18 | ASSPRTGEIEQY
TRBV1 | TSSQVPRDLSLNEQF
TRBV7-9 | ARQMGGGRSNQPQH
TRBV7-7 | ASSLDRETQY
TRBV5-1 | ASSREGAETQY
TRBV2 | ASSKNIQETQY
TRBV28 | ASSLPGPETQY
TRBV5-1 | ASSLGSAGSYGYT
TRBV5-4 | ASSLKTAEEKLF